The T cell receptor beta chain under discussion was sequenced for a study of blood T cell repertoires in COVID-19. About the research overall: Whether acute or convalescent, the COVID-19 samples came from the United States, Italy and Spain. PBMCs, B-cell-depleted T cells, or T cells were the source of the cDNA or gDNA that made up the material.

Measured with immunoSEQ multiplex PCR; TCRdb has only the in-frame clones, and not every one. The sample lists 380,000 or so clones, around 90% occurring once. The CDR3 is 14 amino acids. Germline CDR1 is GTSNPN and CDR2 is SVGIG (reference sequence). V was pared by 0 bases and J by 4 bases, with 10 bases between. The table lists this clone with a count of one. The sample contains more than one DNA sequence encoding this CDR3. Individuals aged about 18 to 89 years were recruited from fewer than 30 US areas. The study assigned cohorts using participant-reported clinical history. The chain employs TRBV30 and TRBJ1-5; possibly TRBD1 for D (5 bases). The sample comprised PBMCs or T cells enriched from blood (not recorded which). The receptor was derived from a woman in her thirties or forties with acute COVID-19. Written as DNA, the CDR3 is TGTGCCTGGAGTGTACGGGGGGGGAATCAGCCCCAGCATTTT. Amino acid sequence: CAWSVRGGNQPQHF.